This is a list of T cell receptor beta chains from one sample in a study of regulatory T cells in long-lasting Graves disease. Via MiXCR, TCRdb re-called the multiplex PCR reads, giving one row per CDR3 protein. The data hold under 800,000 distinct CDR3 sequences, with 15% to 20% observed a single time. The same sample was also used in a study of T cells in Graves' hyperthyroidism and ophthalmopathy.

The input for sequencing was peripheral blood mononuclear cells (PBMCs), taken at new diagnosis, from a patient treated with antithyroid drugs. The receptors stem from a woman under 40 with Graves disease. Both conserved end residues are part of each CDR3. The order of the fields is J gene, clone size, V gene, D gene, CDR3 DNA, CDR3 protein. The D gene is left open where the match is weak. Where a row states a size, it is once, few, many or the class of an expanded clone; other rows omit it.

>TRBJ1-2|.|TRBV5-1|TRBD1
TGCGCCAGCAGCTTGGAAACAGGGGGCTATGTCTATGGCTACACCTTC
CASSLETGGYVYGYTF
>TRBJ1-2|many|TRBV28|.
TGTGCCAGCTTGGCCATGGGTGGCTACACCTTC
CASLAMGGYTF
>TRBJ1-1|many|TRBV29-1|.
TGCAGCGTTGAATATCTGGGAACCGCTTTCTTT
CSVEYLGTAFF
>TRBJ2-2|.|TRBV5-1|TRBD1
TGCGCCAGCAGCTTGAATTCGGGACAGGCCAACACCGGGGAGCTGTTTTTT
CASSLNSGQANTGELFF
>TRBJ2-5|few|TRBV5-1|.
TGCGCCAGCAGCTTAGGAGACTACTCAAAAGAGACCCAGTACTTC
CASSLGDYSKETQYF
>TRBJ1-5|many|TRBV3-1|.
TGTGCCAGCAGCCAAGCGGACATTAATCAGCCCCAGCATTTT
CASSQADINQPQHF
>TRBJ1-5|few|TRBV16|.
TGTGCCAGCAGCCCGGATGACAATCAGCCCCAGCATTTT
CASSPDDNQPQHF
>TRBJ1-5|many|TRBV12-3/TRBV12-4|.
TGTGCCAGCAGTTTGGTACCCGTCGAGGGCAATCAGCCCCAGCATTTT
CASSLVPVEGNQPQHF
>TRBJ2-1|once|TRBV20-1|TRBD1
TGCAGTGCTAGAGGTGGGACAGGGGCAAACAATGAGCAGTTCTTC
CSARGGTGANNEQFF
>TRBJ2-3|many|TRBV5-1|.
TGCGCCAGCAGCTTGGCTGACGCTACAGATACGCAGTATTTT
CASSLADATDTQYF
>TRBJ1-2|.|TRBV29-1|.
TGCAGCGTTGACGGATTCTATGGCTACACCTTC
CSVDGFYGYTF
>TRBJ1-2|many|TRBV27|.
TGTGCCAGCCGCCGACTGGAAAACTATGGCTACACCTTC
CASRRLENYGYTF
>TRBJ2-5|few|TRBV6-1|.
TGTGCCAGCAGTGAGCAGCGAGAGACCCAGTACTTC
CASSEQRETQYF
>TRBJ2-2|many|TRBV2|.
TGTGCCAGCAGTGAGTCTGTCCTGAACACCGGGGAGCTGTTTTTT
CASSESVLNTGELFF
>TRBJ2-3|.|TRBV9|TRBD2
TGTGCCAGCAGCGTAGGGACTAGCCAAGCGACGGATACGCAGTATTTT
CASSVGTSQATDTQYF
>TRBJ1-2|.|TRBV20-1|.
TGCAGTGCTAGGGGGGCGTGGGGCTACACCTTC
CSARGAWGYTF
>TRBJ2-1|.|TRBV19|TRBD1
TGTGCCAGTAGGGGGGGGACAGGGGGCTTCGATGAGCAGTTCTTC
CASRGGTGGFDEQFF
>TRBJ2-5|few|TRBV24-1|.
TGTGCCACCAGTGTCTACTTAAGGGAGACCCAGTACTTC
CATSVYLRETQYF
>TRBJ1-5|few|TRBV5-5|.
TGTGCCAGCAACCCCACCGGTCTCTATAGCAATCAGCCCCAGCATTTT
CASNPTGLYSNQPQHF
>TRBJ2-1|many|TRBV14|.
TGTGCCAGCAGCCAGCGAGAACGGGGTGAGCAGTTCTTC
CASSQRERGEQFF
>TRBJ2-7|many|TRBV6-1|TRBD1
TGTGCCAGCACGGGACAGGGGGCGGGGGAGCAGTACTTC
CASTGQGAGEQYF
>TRBJ1-2|many|TRBV11-2|.
TGTGCCAGCAGCTCGATGGGAATCTATGGCTACACCTTC
CASSSMGIYGYTF
>TRBJ1-5|.|TRBV5-6|TRBD1
TGTGCCAGCAGCTCGACAGGGGGCCGGGGCAATCAGCCCCAGCATTTT
CASSSTGGRGNQPQHF
>TRBJ1-1|.|TRBV24-1|.
TGTGCCACCAGTGATTTCTCCTCGCAGAAAGCTTTCTTT
CATSDFSSQKAFF
>TRBJ2-1|few|TRBV18|TRBD1
TGTGCCAGCTCACCCTTACCCGGGACAGCCGAATACAATGAGCAGTTCTTC
CASSPLPGTAEYNEQFF
>TRBJ2-4|many|TRBV3-1|TRBD2
TGTGCCAGCAGTCGGGGGGACATTCAGTACTTC
CASSRGDIQYF
>TRBJ1-2|many|TRBV2|.
TGTGCCAGCAGCGGGGGCAGCGGCTACACCTTC
CASSGGSGYTF
>TRBJ2-7|.|TRBV4-1|TRBD1
TGCGCCAGCAGCCAGCCGGGACAGGGTCCCGAGCAGTACTTC
CASSQPGQGPEQYF
>TRBJ2-3|.|TRBV25-1|TRBD1
TGTGCCAGCAGGGCAGCTCCAGGACAGGGAGGAACAGATACGCAGTATTTT
CASRAAPGQGGTDTQYF
>TRBJ2-2|many|TRBV2|TRBD2
TGTGGCTCCCGTCCCCAGGCACTAGCGGGAGAGCCCGGGGAGCTGTTTTTT
CGSRPQALAGEPGELFF
>TRBJ1-3|few|TRBV15|.
TGTGCCACCAGCAGTACCATCGGGAACACCATATATTTT
CATSSTIGNTIYF
>TRBJ1-1|few|TRBV30|TRBD1
TGTGCCTGGAGTATTAGGACAGGGTGGGTCACTGAAGCTTTCTTT
CAWSIRTGWVTEAFF
>TRBJ1-1|few|TRBV5-1|.
TGCGCCAGCAGATGGGAGATCGGAAACACTGAAGCTTTCTTT
CASRWEIGNTEAFF
>TRBJ1-5|.|TRBV7-9|.
TGTGCCAGCAGCTCCTACGGTTACCAGCCCCAGCATTTT
CASSSYGYQPQHF
>TRBJ2-3|many|TRBV28|TRBD2
TGTGCCAGCAGTTTCCTAGCGGGAGACACAGATACGCAGTATTTT
CASSFLAGDTDTQYF
>TRBJ1-5|many|TRBV2|.
TGTGCCAGCAGCAATGACGGGACTCGCAATCAGCCCCAGCATTTT
CASSNDGTRNQPQHF
>TRBJ2-2|few|TRBV7-2|.
TGTGCCAGCAGCCACCCGGTGGCCGGGGAGCTGTTTTTT
CASSHPVAGELFF
>TRBJ2-7|many|TRBV10-2|TRBD1
TGCGCCAGCACCAGAACCTCCGGGACAGGGGGCTACGAGCAGTACTTC
CASTRTSGTGGYEQYF
>TRBJ2-1|many|TRBV15|.
TGTGCCACCAGCAGAGAGAGAGGGGGGGGGAGTAATGAGCAGTTCTTC
CATSRERGGGSNEQFF
>TRBJ1-2|many|TRBV12-3/TRBV12-4|TRBD1
TGTGCCAGCAGTTCAGAACAGGGGGCTGGCTATGGCTACACCTTC
CASSSEQGAGYGYTF